One and the same sample provided the 14 T cell receptor beta chains below, sequenced in a study of T cell responses to AZD1222 COVID-19 vaccine. Assay used: immunoSEQ multiplex PCR; TCRdb lists only in-frame clones, some missing. The sample contains around 110,000 clones, roughly 90% of which appear only once. Sample: peripheral blood, taken 28 days after the second AZD1222 dose. The receptor source for this set is an adult who received the AZD1222 COVID-19 vaccine.

The rearrangement links TRBV11-3 to TRBJ2-1, with TRBD1 identical over 7 bases. Germline V gene lookup returns CDR1 SGHNT and CDR2 YENEEA. The V and J ends lost 3 bases and 13 bases, in that order; junction bases with no gene match: 9. The CDR3 has 13 residues. CDR3 sequence (DNA): TGTGCCAGCAGCTTTAATACGTGGACAGGTCAGTTCTTC. Its protein is CASSFNTWTGQFF.

The J gene is TRBJ1-1, the V gene TRBV7-9, with a tentative D call TRBD1 (5 bases). Trimming took 2 bases from V and 1 from J, leaving 5 bases between them. Germline V gives CDR1 SEHNR, CDR2 FQNEAQ (reference sequence). The CDR3 consists of 13 residues. The CDR3 DNA is TGTGCCAGCAGCTTACAGGGGAACACTGAAGCTTTCTTT. As protein: CASSLQGNTEAFF. The full variable domain, rest sourced from reference TRBV7-9 and TRBJ1-1, is DTGVSQNPRHKITKRGQNVTFRCDPISEHNRLYWYRQTLGQGPEFLTYFQNEAQLEKSRLLSDRFSAERPKGSFSTLEIQRTEQGDSAMYLCASSLQGNTEAFFGQGTRLTVV.

The count of this clone is one. The chain is built from TRBV10-1 and TRBJ1-2; 11 nucleotides line up with TRBD1. CDR1 is WNHNN and CDR2 is SYGVQD in the germline V gene (reference sequence). V was clipped by 6 bases and J by 6 bases; unmatched bases: 6. CDR3 length equals 14 residues. This CDR3 is CASRGTGGDHGYTF. In nucleotides, the CDR3 is TGCGCCAGCAGGGGGACAGGGGGAGATCATGGCTACACCTTC.

The chain is built from TRBV4-1 and TRBJ1-1; 7 bases agree with TRBD1. The CDR3 is 15 amino acids. Germline trimming cut 1 base from V and 1 base from J; bases unmatched to any gene: 3. From germline, CDR1 is MGHRA and CDR2 YSYEKL. CDR3 nucleotide sequence: TGCGCCAGCAGCCAAGGGGGACAGAGGAACACTGAAGCTTTCTTT. Translation: CASSQGGQRNTEAFF.

The CDR3 DNA sequence: TGTGCCAGTAGTACCCGACGGGGTGGAAAATATGAGCAGTTCTTC. It encodes CASSTRRGGKYEQFF. The chain is built from TRBV19 and TRBJ2-1; possible D gene TRBD2, 5 bases. V dropped 4 bases and J dropped 8 bases, with 18 bases sitting between them. Germline V gene lookup returns CDR1 LNHDA and CDR2 SQIVND (reference sequence). This CDR3 comprises 15 residues.

The chain uses TRBV4-3 and TRBJ1-5; D may be TRBD1 (5 bases). Trimming removed 1 base at V and 5 bases at J, with 6 bases between. Germline CDR1 reads LGHNA; CDR2 reads YSLEER. CDR3 size: 13 residues. The CDR3 is CASSQGRDQPQHF. As DNA, the CDR3 is TGCGCCAGCAGCCAAGGCAGGGATCAGCCCCAGCATTTT.

The rearrangement uses TRBV4-2 and TRBJ1-3, with D possibly TRBD1 on 5 matching bases. This CDR3 contains 16 residues. Per germline, CDR1 LGHNA and CDR2 YNFKEQ. The ends were cut back, 0 bases at V and 3 bases at J, with 12 bases in the middle. This chain's CDR3 is CASSQESRVYGNTIYF. The CDR3 bases are TGTGCCAGCAGCCAAGAATCCAGGGTCTATGGAAACACCATATATTTT.

The chain joins TRBV28 to TRBJ1-5; a possible D gene is TRBD1 (5 bases). With 4 bases removed from V and 9 bases from J, the gap between germline ends came to 22 bases. Per the germline V gene, CDR1 is MDHEN and CDR2 is SYDVKM. This CDR3 contains 16 residues. The CDR3 DNA reads as TGTGCCAGCAGTTCCCACCGGGACGGTGGGATGGGGCCCCAGCATTTT. Translation gives CASSSHRDGGMGPQHF.

This clone was counted between two and nine times. The gene calls are TRBV19 and TRBJ1-3; D is undetermined. Per germline, CDR1 LNHDA and CDR2 SQIVND (reference sequence). Trimming removed 3 bases from V and 0 bases from J, with 12 bases in between. CDR3 length equals 16 residues. CDR3 sequence (DNA): TGTGCCAGTAGTATTAACAACCCCCGCTCTGGAAACACCATATATTTT. Translated: CASSINNPRSGNTIYF.

The chain joins TRBV11-3 to TRBJ2-3; no clear D gene. This CDR3 has 13 amino acids. Trimming took off 5 bases at V and 6 bases at J, with 12 bases between the two ends. Per germline, CDR1 SGHNT and CDR2 YENEEA. CDR3 bases: TGTGCCAGCAGCAATGACCCGCTGGATACGCAGTATTTT. Encoded protein: CASSNDPLDTQYF.

The CDR3 nucleotides are TGCGCCAGCAGCCTCACCGGTGCACCCCTCCACTTT. Translation: CASSLTGAPLHF. The chain uses TRBV4-3 and TRBJ1-6; unclear D gene. Per the germline V gene, CDR1 is LGHNA and CDR2 is YSLEER. This CDR3 contains 12 residues. V lost 4 bases and J lost 11, with 9 bases in between.

The chain couples TRBV19 to TRBJ1-1, with D unresolved. CDR1 is LNHDA, CDR2 SQIVND, per germline (reference sequence). This CDR3 has 11 amino acids. V lost 5 bases to trimming and J lost 5 bases, with 6 bases between them. CDR3 residues: CASSGGTEAFF. CDR3 DNA: TGTGCCAGTAGTGGAGGGACTGAAGCTTTCTTT.

This clone was found once. The chain uses TRBV11-2 and TRBJ2-2, with D hard to call. The CDR3 has 12 residues. Germline V gene sequence: CDR1 SGHAT, CDR2 FQNNGV. V lost 0 bases and J lost 6, with 2 bases in between. The CDR3 DNA follows: TGTGCCAGCAGCTTAGAGGCCGGGGAGCTGTTTTTT. This translates into CASSLEAGELFF.

This sequence joins TRBV7-3 and TRBJ1-1, with D uncertain. The CDR3 has 13 amino acids. Germline V lookup: CDR1 SGHTA, CDR2 FQGTGA. V was trimmed by 5 bases and J by 0 bases, leaving 7 bases between them. The CDR3 loop reads CASSLRLNTEAFF. In DNA, the CDR3 is TGTGCCAGCAGCCTCAGATTGAACACTGAAGCTTTCTTT.